This entry describes one T cell receptor (beta chain). The target antigen is unknown. This specimen belongs to a study of response to subunit inactivated influenza vaccine. Study-wide results and caveats: Each seasonal influenza vaccination, the authors suggested, recruits few new T cells.

V gave up 7 bases and J gave up 2 bases, with 11 bases separating them. Germline values: CDR1 SQVTM, CDR2 ANQGSEA. The CDR3 runs 12 residues. TCRdb recomputed calls from the RT-PCR reads with MiXCR, one row per CDR3 protein. The sample yields a few hundred thousand distinct CDR3 sequences, 20% to 25% seen once. The receptor was derived from a man between 50 and 69 years old who received an inactivated influenza vaccine. The chain employs TRBV29-1 and TRBJ1-1; D is uncertain. The sample was PBMCs from blood, taken 21 months after vaccination. The CDR3 DNA reads as TGCAGCGGAGGAACTAGAAACACTGAAGCTTTCTTT. Encoded protein: CSGGTRNTEAFF.